The T cell receptor (beta chain) under discussion was sequenced for a study of T-cell reconstitution after alpha-beta-depleted transplantation in children. A library of TCRbeta sequences, prepared with unique molecular identifiers, was generated. A single record per CDR3 protein comes from TCRdb applying MiXCR to the PCR reads. The sample includes 350,000 to 500,000 distinct CDR3 sequences, 43% of them seen just once. This TCR was recovered from a girl aged 2-10 years with aplastic anemia, due to receive a stem cell transplant. The material was PBMCs, obtained before TCRalphabeta/CD19-depleted stem cell transplant.

The CDR3 DNA follows: TGTGCCAGCAGTCCCGGGACTAGCATCTACGAGCAGTACTTC. Translating it yields CASSPGTSIYEQYF. This chain uses TRBV12-3 or TRBV12-4 with TRBJ2-7; 9 positions agree with TRBD2. After removal of 5 bases from V and 3 bases from J, the junction contained 5 bases not matched to a gene. There are 14 residues in the CDR3.